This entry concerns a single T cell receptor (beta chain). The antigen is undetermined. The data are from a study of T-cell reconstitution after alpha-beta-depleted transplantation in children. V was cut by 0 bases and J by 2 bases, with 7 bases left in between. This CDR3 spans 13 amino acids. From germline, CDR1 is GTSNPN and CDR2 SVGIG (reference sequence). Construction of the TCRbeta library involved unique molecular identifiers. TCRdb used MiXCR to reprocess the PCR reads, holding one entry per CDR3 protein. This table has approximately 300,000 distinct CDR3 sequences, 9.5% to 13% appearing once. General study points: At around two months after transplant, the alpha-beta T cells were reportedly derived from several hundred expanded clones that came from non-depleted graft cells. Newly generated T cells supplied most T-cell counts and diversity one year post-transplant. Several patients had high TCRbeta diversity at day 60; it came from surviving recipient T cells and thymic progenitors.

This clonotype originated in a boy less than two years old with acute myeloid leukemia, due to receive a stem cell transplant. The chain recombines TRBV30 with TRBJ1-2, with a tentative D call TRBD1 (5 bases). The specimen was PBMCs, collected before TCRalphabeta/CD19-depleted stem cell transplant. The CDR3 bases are TGTGCCTGGAGTGTCTCAGGGAACTATGGCTACACCTTC. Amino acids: CAWSVSGNYGYTF.